One sample yielded the 9 T cell receptor beta chains listed below, sequenced in a study of cytomegalovirus exposure and HLA in healthy donors. The data were produced by immunoSEQ multiplex PCR, yet TCRdb's version contains in-frame clones alone and is incomplete. The table lists 150,000 to 200,000 clones, 86% of them singletons, with about 1.6% in the top ten. The sample consisted of PBMCs. These receptors came from a woman under 30 in good health and CMV-seronegative.

The J gene is TRBJ1-2, the V gene TRBV18, with D possibly being TRBD1 (5 bases). The ends were cut back, 3 bases at V and 5 bases at J, with 7 bases in the middle. CDR3 length: 12 amino acids. Germline V gives CDR1 KGHSH, CDR2 LQKENI. This CDR3 is CASSPQGYGYTF. CDR3 bases: TGTGCCAGCTCACCCCAGGGTTATGGCTACACCTTC.

This clone was seen only a few times. V usage is TRBV5-1 and J usage is TRBJ1-1; D gene uncertain. Trimming removed 1 base at V and 2 bases at J, with 6 bases between. Germline CDR1 SGHRS, CDR2 YFSETQ. The CDR3 is made up of 13 amino acids. The CDR3 region is CASSLTYNTEAFF. The CDR3 DNA follows: TGCGCCAGCAGCTTGACATATAACACTGAAGCTTTCTTT.

This rearrangement joins TRBV6-6 to TRBJ1-5; D is possibly TRBD1 (5 bases). This CDR3 comprises 15 residues. V was cut by 6 bases and J by 1 base, with 13 bases left in between. CDR1 MNHNY and CDR2 SVGAGI come from the germline V gene (reference sequence). The CDR3 loop reads CASRGLFTSNQPQHF. The CDR3 DNA sequence: TGTGCCAGCAGGGGACTTTTTACAAGCAATCAGCCCCAGCATTTT.

The chain links TRBV30 to TRBJ1-5; D perhaps matches TRBD1 (5 bases). Trimming pared 2 bases from V and 2 bases from J, leaving 10 bases between. CDR1 and CDR2 from the germline V gene are GTSNPN and SVGIG (reference sequence). The CDR3 has 14 residues. The CDR3 loop reads CAWSFPGGNQPQHF. CDR3 in DNA: TGTGCCTGGAGTTTCCCGGGGGGCAATCAGCCCCAGCATTTT. The whole variable domain, remainder taken from reference TRBV30 and TRBJ1-5, is SQTIHQWPATLVQPVGSPLSLECTVEGTSNPNLYWYRQAAGRGLQLLFYSVGIGQISSEVPQNLSASRPQDRQFILSSKKLLLSDSGFYLCAWSFPGGNQPQHFGDGTRLSIL.

The V and J genes are TRBV19 and TRBJ2-2; 12 bases are a match to TRBD2. J gave up 2 bases and V 1 base, and 2 bases lay outside the gene matches. The CDR3 contains 17 residues. Germline CDR1 and CDR2: LNHDA and SQIVND (reference sequence). CDR3 sequence reads: CASSIGGLAGNTGELFF. The CDR3 nucleotides read TGTGCCAGTAGTATAGGGGGACTAGCGGGTAACACCGGGGAGCTGTTTTTT.

J is TRBJ1-1 and V is TRBV9; D might be TRBD1 (5 bases). The CDR3 consists of 14 residues. Germline V gene sequence: CDR1 SGDLS, CDR2 YYNGEE. Trimming left V 2 bases short and J 0 bases short, with 8 bases between. The CDR3 bases are TGTGCCAGCAGCGTTCGGGGGTTGAACACTGAAGCTTTCTTT. Amino acid sequence: CASSVRGLNTEAFF. Filled out from reference TRBV9 and TRBJ1-1, the complete variable domain reads DSGVTQTPKHLITATGQRVTLRCSPRSGDLSVYWYQQSLDQGLQFLIQYYNGEERAKGNILERFSAQQFPDLHSELNLSSLELGDSALYFCASSVRGLNTEAFFGQGTRLTVV.

This clone came up once. The V gene is TRBV5-1, the J gene TRBJ2-1; weak D call: TRBD2 (5 bases). Between the trimmed V and J ends, which lost 0 bases and 8 bases, there was a span of 15 bases. Germline loops: CDR1 SGHRS, CDR2 YFSETQ. This CDR3 has 15 amino acids. CDR3 residues: CASSLALGEGDEQFF. CDR3 nucleotide sequence: TGCGCCAGCAGCTTGGCCCTGGGCGAGGGCGATGAGCAGTTCTTC.

J is TRBJ1-2 and V is TRBV27; weak D call: TRBD1 (5 bases). Trimming stripped 5 bases from V and 8 bases from J, with 15 bases between. This CDR3 has 13 amino acids. CDR1 and CDR2 (germline): MNHEY, SMNVEV (reference sequence). CDR3 DNA sequence: TGTGCCAGCAGTCTAAGGAGGGGAGGCGGCTACACCTTC. Translating gives CASSLRRGGGYTF.

This chain connects TRBV19 to TRBJ2-7; 11 bases match TRBD1. The V gene's germline CDR1 is LNHDA and CDR2 SQIVND (reference sequence). The V gene end was trimmed by 0 bases and the J gene end by 3 bases; junction bases not matched to a gene: 4. The CDR3 is 16 residues long. CDR3 sequence reads: CASSIDLGTGGYEQYF. The CDR3 DNA reads as TGTGCCAGTAGTATAGATCTTGGGACAGGGGGCTACGAGCAGTACTTC.